One and the same sample provided the 25 T cell receptor beta chains below, sequenced in a study of blood T cell repertoires in COVID-19. Using immunoSEQ multiplex PCR, the repertoire was profiled, and TCRdb retains in-frame clones only, with some absent. Counted here are more than 50,000 clones, more than 75% occurring once; the ten biggest clones make up around 50%. Source material: peripheral blood. The receptor source for this set is a woman of 80 years or more with acute or convalescent COVID-19.

This rearrangement joins TRBV10-3 to TRBJ2-3, with D perhaps matching TRBD2 (6 bases). V was trimmed by 0 bases and J by 0 bases, leaving 13 bases between them. Germline loops: CDR1 ENHRY, CDR2 SYGVKD. CDR3 size: 17 residues. The CDR3 nucleotides read TGTGCCATCAGTGAGTCTCCTCTAGCGACTAGCACAGATACGCAGTATTTT. It is translated as CAISESPLATSTDTQYF.

The chain is built from TRBV29-1 and TRBJ1-2; TRBD1 matches at 7 bases. Germline V gene data show CDR1 as SQVTM and CDR2 as ANQGSEA. The J segment lost 6 bases and the V segment lost 6 bases, leaving 4 bases of the junction unmatched. CDR3 size: 11 residues. CDR3 residues: CSVYRGDGYTF. As DNA, the CDR3 is TGCAGCGTCTACAGGGGTGATGGCTACACCTTC.

The chain recombines TRBV7-8 with TRBJ1-1; 8 nucleotides align to TRBD1. Trimming cost V 2 bases and J 0 bases; bases outside gene matches: 2. The germline V gene encodes CDR1 SGHVS and CDR2 FQNEAQ. The CDR3 sequence is 15 residues long. The DNA of the CDR3 is TGTGCCAGCAGCTTACAGGGGGCCTTGAACACTGAAGCTTTCTTT. It is translated as CASSLQGALNTEAFF.

The V call is TRBV11-2, the J call TRBJ1-3, with a possible D match to TRBD1 (5 bases). This CDR3 spans 13 amino acids. Germline CDR1 SGHAT, CDR2 FQNNGV. V lost 4 bases and J lost 2, with 6 bases in between. The CDR3 spells CASSSGAGNTIYF. The CDR3 nucleotides are TGTGCCAGCAGCTCGGGGGCTGGAAACACCATATATTTT.

This sequence joins TRBV6-5 and TRBJ1-6; D uncertain. The V and J ends lost 8 bases and 0 bases respectively, with 8 bases between them. The CDR3 totals 14 residues. The germline V gene has CDR1 MNHEY and CDR2 SVGAGI. CDR3 bases: TGTGCCAGCGGAGAGAGCTCCTATAATTCACCCCTCCACTTT. Residues: CASGESSYNSPLHF.

This clone was seen just once. The chain employs TRBV29-1 and TRBJ2-5; 10 nucleotides agree with TRBD1. The V gene end was trimmed by 8 bases and the J gene end by 5 bases; junction bases not matched to a gene: 5. The germline gives CDR1 SQVTM, CDR2 ANQGSEA. This CDR3 contains 12 residues. CDR3: CSSRTGGETQYF. The CDR3 region has the DNA TGCAGCTCCCGGACAGGGGGGGAGACCCAGTACTTC.

This rearrangement joins TRBV5-1 to TRBJ1-1; D not resolved. CDR3 length equals 14 residues. From germline, CDR1 is SGHRS and CDR2 YFSETQ. Trimming removed 4 bases at V and 0 bases at J, with 10 bases between. The CDR3 sequence is CASSPDTLNTEAFF. CDR3 in DNA: TGCGCCAGCAGCCCTGACACCCTGAACACTGAAGCTTTCTTT.

This chain joins TRBV28 and TRBJ2-7, with a possible D match to TRBD1 (6 bases). Trimming removed 6 bases at V and 7 bases at J, with 16 bases between. Per the germline V gene, CDR1 is MDHEN and CDR2 is SYDVKM. This CDR3 region has 13 residues. The CDR3 bases are TGTGCCAGCAGAGCTACAGGGAGAGGGGAGCAGTACTTC. Amino acid sequence: CASRATGRGEQYF. Supplemented by reference TRBV28 and TRBJ2-7, the full variable domain reads DVKVTQSSRYLVKRTGEKVFLECVQDMDHENMFWYRQDPGLGLRLIYFSYDVKMKEKGDIPEGYSVSREKKERFSLILESASTNQTSMYLCASRATGRGEQYFGPGTRLTVT.

The table lists this clone with a few counts. The chain recombines TRBV5-1 with TRBJ1-2; TRBD1 matches at 12 bases. The J segment lost 2 bases and the V segment lost 0 bases, leaving 8 bases of the junction unmatched. The CDR3 extends over 18 amino acids. The germline V gene has CDR1 SGHRS and CDR2 YFSETQ. The CDR3 region has the DNA TGCGCCAGCAGCTTGGGACTGCTCGGGACAGGGGGCAACTATGGCTACACCTTC. Residues: CASSLGLLGTGGNYGYTF. The variable domain in full, with the rest retrieved from reference TRBV5-1 and TRBJ1-2, is KAGVTQTPRYLIKTRGQQVTLSCSPISGHRSVSWYQQTPGQGLQFLFEYFSETQRNKGNFPGRFSGRQFSNSRSEMNVSTLELGDSALYLCASSLGLLGTGGNYGYTFGSGTRLTVV.

CDR3 bases: TGTGCCAGCAGCCAAGACTCGGTACAGCCCCAGCATTTT. Protein product: CASSQDSVQPQHF. The chain carries TRBV14 and TRBJ1-5; the D is unclear. Trimming took off 0 bases at V and 7 bases at J, with 7 bases between the two ends. This CDR3 spans 13 amino acids. From germline, CDR1 is SGHDN and CDR2 FVKESK.

The chain joins TRBV9 to TRBJ2-7, with D possibly being TRBD1 (6 bases). CDR1 is SGDLS, CDR2 YYNGEE, per germline. V was pared by 0 bases and J by 3 bases, with 13 bases between. The CDR3 has 15 residues. Here the CDR3 DNA reads TGTGCCAGCAGCGTAGAGGGGGTCAGAAACTACGAGCAGTACTTC. The encoded protein is CASSVEGVRNYEQYF.

A single count supports this clone. The chain carries TRBV7-9 and TRBJ2-7, with 14 bases lining up with TRBD2. CDR1 is SEHNR, CDR2 FQNEAQ, per germline (reference sequence). Trimming removed 1 base from V and 6 bases from J; junction bases left unmatched: 2. The CDR3 runs 15 residues. The CDR3 nucleotides are TGTGCCAGCAGCTTAGGGACTAGCGGGAGGTCCGAGCAGTACTTC. Its translation: CASSLGTSGRSEQYF.

This clone was picked up many times. The DNA of the CDR3 is TGTGCCAGCAGTGAATTCGGGACCGGGGAGCTGTTTTTT. Its translation is CASSEFGTGELFF. The chain combines TRBV25-1 with TRBJ2-2; no reliable D call. V dropped 1 base and J dropped 5 bases, with 5 bases sitting between them. Germline CDR1 and CDR2: MGHDK and SYGVNS. The CDR3 sequence is 13 residues long.

V gene TRBV7-2 combines with J gene TRBJ2-5; 9 nucleotides line up with TRBD2. CDR1 and CDR2 (germline): SGHTA, FQGNSA. The V gene end was trimmed by 1 base and the J gene end by 0 bases; junction bases not matched to a gene: 0. The CDR3 runs 15 residues. CDR3 in amino acids: CASSLGLADQETQYF. The CDR3 bases are TGTGCCAGCAGCTTAGGACTAGCGGACCAAGAGACCCAGTACTTC. Variable domain in full (rest from reference TRBV7-2 and TRBJ2-5): GAGVSQSPSNKVTEKGKDVELRCDPISGHTALYWYRQSLGQGLEFLIYFQGNSAPDKSGLPSDRFSAERTGGSVSTLTIQRTQQEDSAVYLCASSLGLADQETQYFGPGTRLLVL.

The chain couples TRBV10-2 to TRBJ2-2; TRBD2 is a possible D gene (7 bases). The CDR3 is 15 residues long. V was pared by 2 bases and J by 7 bases, with 14 bases between. Germline V gives CDR1 WSHSY, CDR2 SAAADI. The CDR3, as DNA: TGCGCCAGCAGTGAGAGGGGGGGAAGATTCGGGGAGCTGTTTTTT. Protein sequence: CASSERGGRFGELFF.

This clone was counted a few times. The V call is TRBV27, the J call TRBJ1-2; D possibly corresponds to TRBD1 (5 bases). V lost 3 bases and J lost 8, with 13 bases in between. Looked up from germline, CDR1 is MNHEY and CDR2 is SMNVEV (reference sequence). This CDR3 comprises 13 residues. The CDR3 sequence is CASSFQGSGGYTF. The CDR3 region has the DNA TGTGCCAGCAGTTTCCAGGGTTCTGGCGGCTACACCTTC.

This sequence joins TRBV14 and TRBJ1-1; possibly TRBD1 for D (6 bases). V lost 2 bases and J 3 bases, leaving 19 bases between the germline ends. The length of the CDR3 is 17 residues. CDR1 SGHDN and CDR2 FVKESK come from the germline V gene. CDR3 residues: CASSQQGSSAIYTEAFF. The CDR3 region has the DNA TGTGCCAGCAGCCAACAGGGGTCTAGTGCGATCTACACTGAAGCTTTCTTT. The variable domain in full, completed from reference TRBV14 and TRBJ1-1, reads EAGVTQFPSHSVIEKGQTVTLRCDPISGHDNLYWYRRVMGKEIKFLLHFVKESKQDESGMPNNRFLAERTGGTYSTLKVQPAELEDSGVYFCASSQQGSSAIYTEAFFGQGTRLTVV.

The V gene is TRBV5-1, the J gene TRBJ2-7, with 8 bases matching TRBD2. The CDR3 totals 15 residues. V was clipped by 1 base and J by 4 bases; unmatched bases: 7. Germline loops: CDR1 SGHRS, CDR2 YFSETQ. CDR3 sequence (DNA): TGCGCCAGCAGCTTGACTACTAGCGGTTTGTACGAGCAGTACTTC. It yields the protein CASSLTTSGLYEQYF.

V and J are TRBV5-6 and TRBJ2-5; 12 bases match TRBD2. This CDR3 comprises 19 residues. With V trimmed by 1 base and J by 0 bases, 10 bases remained unmatched. Germline V gives CDR1 SGHDT, CDR2 YYEEEE. CDR3 in amino acids: CASSLPSTSGSEYQETQYF. CDR3 coding DNA: TGTGCCAGCAGCTTGCCGTCGACTAGCGGGAGCGAGTACCAAGAGACCCAGTACTTC.

This sequence joins TRBV5-1 and TRBJ2-5; D call uncertain. V lost 0 bases, J lost 5 bases, and 8 bases lay in between. Germline CDR1 SGHRS, CDR2 YFSETQ. The CDR3 loop spans 13 amino acids. The CDR3 region is CASSLDELETQYF. CDR3 bases: TGCGCCAGCAGCTTGGATGAACTGGAGACCCAGTACTTC.

The genes are TRBV2 and TRBJ1-3; D is uncertain. CDR1 and CDR2 from the germline V gene are SNHLY and FYNNEI. The V end lost 6 bases, the J end lost 0 bases, and 6 bases lay between the germline ends. This CDR3 has 13 residues. The CDR3 sequence is CASRLSSGNTIYF. For the CDR3, the DNA is TGTGCCAGCAGACTGAGCTCTGGAAACACCATATATTTT.

The V call is TRBV27, the J call TRBJ2-1; the match to TRBD1 covers 7 bases. Germline CDR1 and CDR2: MNHEY and SMNVEV (reference sequence). The trim removed 5 bases at V and 0 bases at J, leaving 4 bases unmatched. The CDR3 runs 15 residues. Here the CDR3 reads CASSPRDSSYNEQFF. As DNA, the CDR3 is TGTGCCAGCAGTCCTCGGGACAGCTCCTACAATGAGCAGTTCTTC.

The chain has TRBV18 and TRBJ1-1, with 7 bases matching TRBD1. This CDR3 comprises 16 residues. The germline gives CDR1 KGHSH, CDR2 LQKENI. V shed 4 bases, J shed 1 base, and the junction held 9 bases outside the gene matches. The CDR3 region is CASSQMTGRANTEAFF. The CDR3 coding sequence is TGTGCCAGCTCACAAATGACAGGGCGGGCGAACACTGAAGCTTTCTTT.

This sequence joins TRBV19 and TRBJ2-3; a weak D match, TRBD1 (6 bases). Trimming removed 4 bases from V and 0 bases from J, with 11 bases in between. The CDR3 is made up of 15 amino acids. Per germline, CDR1 LNHDA and CDR2 SQIVND (reference sequence). The CDR3 loop reads CASSNLGTSTDTQYF. CDR3 in DNA: TGTGCCAGTAGTAACCTCGGGACAAGCACAGATACGCAGTATTTT.

The DNA for the CDR3 is TGTGCCACCAGGAAGGGACTAGCGGGAGTTTCCCACGAGCAGTACTTC. Translated, it gives CATRKGLAGVSHEQYF. The chain couples TRBV24-1 to TRBJ2-7, with 14 bases fitting TRBD2. Germline trimming cut 7 bases from V and 5 bases from J; bases unmatched to any gene: 9. Germline assignment: CDR1 KGHDR and CDR2 SFDVKD. This CDR3 has 16 residues.